The present TCR beta chain was sequenced within a study of blood T cell repertoires in COVID-19. Losses at the gene ends were 11 bases for V and 4 bases for J; bases not matched to a gene: 9. The length of the CDR3 is 15 residues. The germline V gene encodes CDR1 MNHEY and CDR2 SVGAGI. Clones were sequenced by immunoSEQ multiplex PCR, and TCRdb holds only the in-frame ones, with some missing. The repertoire holds 60,000 to 80,000 clones, with 88% as singletons. Specimen: peripheral blood. The TCR sequence derives from a human donor in a cohort sampled during active COVID-19. The rearrangement joins TRBV6-5 to TRBJ2-6; 9 nucleotides agree with TRBD2. Here the CDR3 reads CAGRAGGSGANVLTF. The CDR3 DNA sequence: TGTGCCGGAAGAGCGGGAGGATCAGGGGCCAACGTCCTGACTTTC.